This TCR beta chain was sequenced in a study of OX40 agonist ivuxolimab in advanced cancers. Study-wide results and caveats: The CD4+ and CD8+ T cells in the blood had expanded clonally by week 6 at 0.1 to 3.0 mg/kg. In a subset of nonresponders, normalized T-cell clonal expansion was also low. Researchers report that CD8+ T cells had, on average, more expanded clones than CD4+.

Measured with immunoSEQ multiplex PCR; TCRdb has only the in-frame clones, and not every one. The table has roughly 33,000 clones, around three quarters seen once. Germline V gene lookup returns CDR1 SQVTM and CDR2 ANQGSEA. Trimming stripped 7 bases from V and 4 bases from J, with 10 bases between. This CDR3 comprises 11 residues. A remark on this clone: Its antigen is unidentified.

The chain joins TRBV29-1 to TRBJ1-1; the D is unclear. This TCR came from an adult with an advanced solid tumor such as melanoma, head and neck, liver or kidney cancer. Sequenced material: CD4+ or CD8+ T cells sorted from blood, taken in a trial of the OX40 agonist ivuxolimab. The CDR3, as DNA: TGCAGCGGCGGGGTGGGCACTGAAGCTTTCTTT. This gives the protein CSGGVGTEAFF.